This T cell receptor (beta chain) was sequenced in a study of identical twins. TCRdb used MiXCR to reprocess the 5' RACE reads, holding one entry per CDR3 protein. The table shows hundreds of thousands of distinct CDR3 sequences, with about 18% occurring only once. The CDR3 is 15 amino acids. V gave up 5 bases and J gave up 6 bases; unmatched junction bases: 13. This clonotype was counted at least ten times. This same sample was also taken into another study, of T cells expressing NK-cell markers. That paper notes: HCMV serostatus: seven of eight sequenced donors positive, one negative.

The receptor's source is a woman between 18 and 29 years old in good health. The sample taken for sequencing was PBMCs. The V call is TRBV12-3 or TRBV12-4, the J call TRBJ2-7; TRBD1 matches at 7 bases. CDR3 protein: CASSPGTALYAEQYF. The DNA for the CDR3 is TGTGCCAGCAGTCCAGGGACAGCCCTTTATGCCGAGCAGTACTTC.